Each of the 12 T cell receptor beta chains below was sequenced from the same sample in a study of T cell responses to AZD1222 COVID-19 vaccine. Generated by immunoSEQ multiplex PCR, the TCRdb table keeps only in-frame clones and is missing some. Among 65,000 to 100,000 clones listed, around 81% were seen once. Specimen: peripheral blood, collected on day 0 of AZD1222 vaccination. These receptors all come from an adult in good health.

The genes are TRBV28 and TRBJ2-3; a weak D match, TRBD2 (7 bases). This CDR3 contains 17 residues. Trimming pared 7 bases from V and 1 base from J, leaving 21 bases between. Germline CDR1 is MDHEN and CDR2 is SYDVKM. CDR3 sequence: CASTYRRGGGGTDTQYF. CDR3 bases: TGTGCCAGCACATACCGCCGCGGGGGCGGAGGCACAGATACGCAGTATTTT.

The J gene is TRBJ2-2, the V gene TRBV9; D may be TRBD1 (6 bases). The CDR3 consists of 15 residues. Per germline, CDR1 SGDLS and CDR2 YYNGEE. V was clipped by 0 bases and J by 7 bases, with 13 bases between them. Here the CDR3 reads CASSVGQVSGGELFF. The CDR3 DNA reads TGTGCCAGCAGCGTAGGACAGGTCAGTGGCGGGGAGCTGTTTTTT. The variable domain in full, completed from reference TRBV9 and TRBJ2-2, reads DSGVTQTPKHLITATGQRVTLRCSPRSGDLSVYWYQQSLDQGLQFLIQYYNGEERAKGNILERFSAQQFPDLHSELNLSSLELGDSALYFCASSVGQVSGGELFFGEGSRLTVL.

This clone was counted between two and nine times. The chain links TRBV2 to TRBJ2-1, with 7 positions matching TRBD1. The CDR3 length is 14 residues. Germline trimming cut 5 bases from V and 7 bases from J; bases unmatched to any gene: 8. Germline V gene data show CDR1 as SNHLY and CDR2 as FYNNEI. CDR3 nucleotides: TGTGCCAGCAGTCACTTGACAGGGTCGAATGAGCAGTTCTTC. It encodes CASSHLTGSNEQFF.

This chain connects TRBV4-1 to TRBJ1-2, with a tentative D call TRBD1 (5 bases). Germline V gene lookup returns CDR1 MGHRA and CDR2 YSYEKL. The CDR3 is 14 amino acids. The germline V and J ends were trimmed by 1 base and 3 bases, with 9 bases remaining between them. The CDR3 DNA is TGCGCCAGCAGCCAAGTGGGGACCGACTATGGCTACACCTTC. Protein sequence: CASSQVGTDYGYTF.

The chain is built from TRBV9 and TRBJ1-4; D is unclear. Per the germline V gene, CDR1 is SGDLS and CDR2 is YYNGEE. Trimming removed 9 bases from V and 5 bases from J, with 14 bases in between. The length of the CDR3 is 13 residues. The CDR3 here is CATLERENEKLFF. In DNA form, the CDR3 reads TGTGCCACCCTGGAAAGGGAGAATGAAAAACTGTTTTTT.

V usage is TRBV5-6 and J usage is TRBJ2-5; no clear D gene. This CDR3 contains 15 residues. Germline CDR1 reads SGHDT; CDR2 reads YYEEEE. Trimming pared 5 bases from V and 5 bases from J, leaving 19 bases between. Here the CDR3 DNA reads TGTGCCAGCAGTTGGATGGACGGGTTCGAGGAGACCCAGTACTTC. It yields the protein CASSWMDGFEETQYF. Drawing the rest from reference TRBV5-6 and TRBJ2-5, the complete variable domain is DAGVTQSPTHLIKTRGQQVTLRCSPKSGHDTVSWYQQALGQGPQFIFQYYEEEERQRGNFPDRFSGHQFPNYSSELNVNALLLGDSALYLCASSWMDGFEETQYFGPGTRLLVL.

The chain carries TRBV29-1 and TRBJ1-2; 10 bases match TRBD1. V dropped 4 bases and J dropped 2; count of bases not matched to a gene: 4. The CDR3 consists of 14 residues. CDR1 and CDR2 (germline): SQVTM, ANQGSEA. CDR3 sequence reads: CSVVRGQGNYGYTF. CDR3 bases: TGCAGCGTTGTTAGGGGACAGGGGAACTATGGCTACACCTTC.

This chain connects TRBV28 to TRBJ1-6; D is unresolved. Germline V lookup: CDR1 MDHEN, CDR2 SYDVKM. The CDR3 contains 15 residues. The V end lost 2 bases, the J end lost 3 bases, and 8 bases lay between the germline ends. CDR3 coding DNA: TGTGCCAGCAGTTTAGGCGCGCTCTATAATTCACCCCTCCACTTT. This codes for CASSLGALYNSPLHF.

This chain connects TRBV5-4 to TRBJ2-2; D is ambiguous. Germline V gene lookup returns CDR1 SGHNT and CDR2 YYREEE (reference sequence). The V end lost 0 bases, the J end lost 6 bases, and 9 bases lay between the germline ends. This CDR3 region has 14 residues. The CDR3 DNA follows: TGTGCCAGCAGCTTGGGCGACAAGTCCGGGGAGCTGTTTTTT. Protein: CASSLGDKSGELFF.

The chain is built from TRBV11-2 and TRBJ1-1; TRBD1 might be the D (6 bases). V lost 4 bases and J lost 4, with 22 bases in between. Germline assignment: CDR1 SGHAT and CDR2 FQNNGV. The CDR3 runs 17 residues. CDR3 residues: CASSSTLQGRVTTEAFF. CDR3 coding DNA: TGTGCCAGCAGCTCGACCCTACAGGGTAGGGTTACCACTGAAGCTTTCTTT.

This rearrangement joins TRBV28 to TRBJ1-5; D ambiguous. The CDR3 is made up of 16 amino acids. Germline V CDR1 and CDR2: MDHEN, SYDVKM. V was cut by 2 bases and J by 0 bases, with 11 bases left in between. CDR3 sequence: CASSLPRAHSNQPQHF. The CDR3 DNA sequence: TGTGCCAGCAGTTTACCCCGGGCCCATAGCAATCAGCCCCAGCATTTT.

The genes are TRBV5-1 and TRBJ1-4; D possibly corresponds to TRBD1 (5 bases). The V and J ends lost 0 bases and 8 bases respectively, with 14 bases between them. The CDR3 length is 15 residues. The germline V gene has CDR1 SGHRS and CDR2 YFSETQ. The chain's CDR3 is CASSLAGTGGEKLFF. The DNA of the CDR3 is TGCGCCAGCAGCTTGGCCGGCACCGGGGGGGAAAAACTGTTTTTT.